A selection of T cell receptor beta chains follows, all from one sample in a study of shared clonotypes between healthy human individuals. Sequencing was performed with immunoSEQ multiplex PCR; in TCRdb, only in-frame clones are kept and a portion is missing. The sample lists about 2 million clones, about 95% occurring once. Sequencing was done on a sample of naive CD8+ T cells sorted from blood. The receptors were sampled from a man aged 18 to 30 in good health. Both conserved end residues are trimmed from each CDR3.

11,TRBJ2-2,TRBV10-2,ASNQYHRGELF
13,TRBJ2-7,TRBV4-1,ASSQVTSGSSEQY
11,TRBJ2-7,TRBV6-1,ASSERGPYEQY
9,TRBJ2-1,TRBV25-1,ASSESHEQF
13,TRBJ2-1,TRBV14,ASSPWGPSYNEQF
11,TRBJ1-1,TRBV27,ASSSTGRTEAF
14,TRBJ1-2,TRBV6-5,ASSLPWTVSNYGYT
12,TRBJ2-7,TRBV5-1,ASSVVTGGSEQY
13,TRBJ2-7,TRBV10-3,AISARGDSSYEQY
15,TRBJ2-3,TRBV7-2,ASSPSAGESSTDTQY
13,TRBJ2-1,TRBV10-3,AISGTGEGYNEQF
17,TRBJ1-3,TRBV27,ASRGGQGALSGSGNTIY
13,TRBJ2-1,TRBV7-3,ASSLSRQGLDEQF
11,TRBJ1-5,TRBV11-2,ASSRTVDQPQH
11,TRBJ1-1,TRBV19,ASHRGVSTEAF
11,TRBJ2-5,TRBV30,AWAGPAGETQY
12,TRBJ2-7,TRBV27,ASSLSAEIDEQY
13,TRBJ2-7,TRBV4-3,ASSPMVLSSYEQY